Listed here are 16 T cell receptor beta chains from one sample, sequenced in a study of shared clonotypes between healthy human individuals. TCRdb's table, derived via immunoSEQ multiplex PCR, lists solely in-frame clones and lacks some. Seen here are about 2.4 million clones, over 85% observed once, and the top ten hold 0.35% to 0.45%. The sequenced sample was naive CD4+ T cells from PBMCs. Subset noted: CD45RA+ positively selected. Every receptor here comes from a man aged 18-30 years in good health. Some clones in this sample may be carry-over from other donors' samples.

V and J are TRBV6-5 and TRBJ2-5; possible D gene TRBD1, 7 bases. V lost 2 bases and J 4 bases, leaving 17 bases between the germline ends. This CDR3 has 16 residues. Looked up from germline, CDR1 is MNHEY and CDR2 is SVGAGI. As DNA, the CDR3 is TGTGCCAGCAGTTACACCGGAAACAGGGGAGGAGAGACCCAGTACTTC. Protein sequence: CASSYTGNRGGETQYF.

V and J are TRBV4-3 and TRBJ2-1; the match to TRBD1 covers 9 bases. CDR1 is LGHNA and CDR2 is YSLEER in the germline V gene. This CDR3 is built from 15 residues. V shed 0 bases, J shed 7 bases, and the junction held 4 bases outside the gene matches. CDR3 DNA: TGCGCCAGCAGCCAAGATAGACAGGGGGGGAATGAGCAGTTCTTC. Translating it yields CASSQDRQGGNEQFF.

V gene TRBV7-2 combines with J gene TRBJ2-6; TRBD1 matches at 7 bases. After removal of 5 bases from V and 2 bases from J, the junction contained 12 bases not matched to a gene. Per germline, CDR1 SGHTA and CDR2 FQGNSA. The CDR3 covers 18 residues. This CDR3 is CASSIRDRFSPGANVLTF. CDR3 DNA: TGTGCCAGCAGCATCCGGGACAGATTCTCCCCTGGGGCCAACGTCCTGACTTTC.

The V call is TRBV29-1, the J call TRBJ1-1, with D unclear. V gave up 3 bases and J gave up 4 bases, with 12 bases separating them. Germline-derived CDR1 and CDR2 are SQVTM and ANQGSEA. The CDR3 is 13 amino acids. The CDR3 loop is CSVEVAVGTEAFF. CDR3 nucleotides: TGCAGCGTTGAGGTGGCAGTAGGCACTGAAGCTTTCTTT.

This clone was seen a single time. The chain couples TRBV2 to TRBJ1-5; D possibly corresponds to TRBD1 (5 bases). The CDR3 is 13 residues long. The germline V gene encodes CDR1 SNHLY and CDR2 FYNNEI. Trimming cost V 11 bases and J 7 bases, with 18 bases left between them. CDR3 amino acids: CAFSGRGGQPQHF. The CDR3 bases are TGTGCCTTCTCGGGGCGCGGGGGACAGCCCCAGCATTTT.

This chain uses TRBV7-9 with TRBJ2-1; 8 bases match TRBD1. Trimming removed 5 bases from V and 5 bases from J; junction bases left unmatched: 5. The length of the CDR3 is 14 residues. The germline V gene has CDR1 SEHNR and CDR2 FQNEAQ (reference sequence). CDR3 amino acids: CASSRTGYNNEQFF. DNA for the CDR3: TGTGCCAGCAGCCGGACAGGGTACAACAATGAGCAGTTCTTC.

Comment on this clone: The same CDR3 arises from other DNA sequences in this sample as well. The CDR3 DNA reads as TGTGCCAGCTCACCACCCGAAGGGACCTACGAGCAGTACTTC. Amino acid sequence: CASSPPEGTYEQYF. The gene calls are TRBV18 and TRBJ2-7; D is unclear. This CDR3 comprises 14 residues. Germline V gives CDR1 KGHSH, CDR2 LQKENI. V dropped 0 bases and J dropped 2 bases, with 8 bases sitting between them.

This chain links TRBV19 with TRBJ2-7, with a possible D match to TRBD2 (6 bases). V dropped 1 base and J dropped 2 bases, with 12 bases sitting between them. Germline V gene sequence: CDR1 LNHDA, CDR2 SQIVND (reference sequence). This CDR3 has 15 amino acids. This chain's CDR3 is CASSIVGGVAYEQYF. The CDR3 DNA sequence: TGTGCCAGTAGTATAGTCGGAGGGGTAGCCTACGAGCAGTACTTC.

The CDR3 spells CASSLAAAGGPRDNEQFF. The CDR3 coding sequence is TGTGCCAGCAGCTTGGCTGCTGCGGGAGGGCCTCGGGACAATGAGCAGTTCTTC. This chain connects TRBV5-6 to TRBJ2-1; the match to TRBD2 covers 9 bases. CDR3 length: 18 residues. V was pared by 0 bases and J by 5 bases, with 12 bases of the junction left unmatched. Germline V gene lookup returns CDR1 SGHDT and CDR2 YYEEEE.

Comments on this clone: This sample also contains other DNA sequences that code for the same CDR3. The chain carries TRBV30 and TRBJ2-5; D not certain. Germline assignment: CDR1 GTSNPN and CDR2 SVGIG (reference sequence). The CDR3 totals 11 residues. The V end lost 4 bases, the J end lost 1 base, and 4 bases lay between the germline ends. The CDR3 DNA follows: TGTGCCTGGACAGTCCAAGAGACCCAGTACTTC. Translated: CAWTVQETQYF.

The gene calls are TRBV5-1 and TRBJ2-3, with 8 bases aligning to TRBD1. With V trimmed by 2 bases and J by 6 bases, 11 bases remained unmatched. The CDR3 totals 16 residues. Germline-derived CDR1 and CDR2 are SGHRS and YFSETQ. Written as DNA, the CDR3 is TGCGCCAGCAGCTTTGGGACAGGTCGAGGCTATGATACGCAGTATTTT. Amino acid sequence: CASSFGTGRGYDTQYF.

This clone was seen more than once but under ten times. Other DNA sequences in the sample encode the same CDR3. The chain carries TRBV20-1 and TRBJ1-2, with 7 positions matching TRBD1. After removal of 4 bases from V and 5 bases from J, the junction contained 1 base not matched to a gene. Germline loops: CDR1 DFQATT, CDR2 SNEGSKA (reference sequence). This CDR3 comprises 11 residues. The CDR3 reads CSAKGQYGYTF. In DNA form, the CDR3 reads TGCAGTGCTAAGGGACAGTATGGCTACACCTTC.

This clone has just one count. The chain joins TRBV18 to TRBJ1-3, with TRBD1 matching over 7 bases. Losses at the gene ends were 4 bases for V and 1 base for J; bases not matched to a gene: 4. Germline V lookup: CDR1 KGHSH, CDR2 LQKENI. The CDR3 runs 15 residues. The CDR3 loop is CASSLETGSGNTIYF. CDR3 sequence (DNA): TGTGCCAGCTCACTCGAGACAGGGTCTGGAAACACCATATATTTT. The full variable domain, rest sourced from reference TRBV18 and TRBJ1-3, is NAGVMQNPRHLVRRRGQEARLRCSPMKGHSHVYWYRQLPEEGLKFMVYLQKENIIDESGMPKERFSAEFPKEGPSILRIQQVVRGDSAAYFCASSLETGSGNTIYFGEGSWLTVV.

V usage is TRBV6-5 and J usage is TRBJ1-2, with D tentatively TRBD1 (5 bases). CDR3 length: 14 amino acids. The germline gives CDR1 MNHEY, CDR2 SVGAGI. With 10 bases removed from V and 3 bases from J, the gap between germline ends came to 18 bases. CDR3 nucleotide sequence: TGTGCCACTCATTATGGGGGGACTTACTATGGCTACACCTTC. Translation: CATHYGGTYYGYTF.

The chain couples TRBV9 to TRBJ2-2, with D perhaps matching TRBD2 (5 bases). The CDR3 is made up of 17 amino acids. Germline CDR1 SGDLS, CDR2 YYNGEE. The V end was cut by 0 bases, the J end by 2 bases, with 14 bases between. As DNA, the CDR3 is TGTGCCAGCAGCGTAGCGGCTGGAGCGGCAAACACCGGGGAGCTGTTTTTT. This encodes CASSVAAGAANTGELFF.

The chain links TRBV5-1 to TRBJ2-3, with D unresolved. CDR1 is SGHRS and CDR2 is YFSETQ in the germline V gene. CDR3 size: 15 residues. Trimming took 0 bases from V and 2 from J, leaving 10 bases between them. CDR3 protein: CASSLVSRSTDTQYF. Written as DNA, the CDR3 is TGCGCCAGCAGCTTGGTTAGTCGGTCCACAGATACGCAGTATTTT.